This is a list of T cell receptor beta chains from one sample in a study of post-analysis software for immune sequencing data. TCRdb reanalysed the PCR reads using MiXCR and keeps one entry per CDR3 protein. This sample has 160,000 or so distinct CDR3 sequences, with 30% to 45% found just once. Specimen: blood, collected after autologous hematopoietic stem cell transplantation. The receptor source for this set is a girl under 18 with multiple sclerosis. CDR3s leave out the opening cysteine and the closing phenylalanine or tryptophan. Fields, in order: CDR3 protein, V gene.

CDR3aa: ASSYSGQVAGEQF; v_gene: TRBV6-2/TRBV6-3
CDR3aa: AIRGGRETQY; v_gene: TRBV10-3
CDR3aa: ASSVHAGGHTDTQY; v_gene: TRBV9
CDR3aa: ASSYSGDRAGGYT; v_gene: TRBV6-5
CDR3aa: ASRGQVAYEQY; v_gene: TRBV5-1
CDR3aa: AISTGQGGGGSYEQY; v_gene: TRBV10-3
CDR3aa: ASSLGGRAGEQY; v_gene: TRBV27
CDR3aa: ATSDTGQGRRDNEQF; v_gene: TRBV24-1
CDR3aa: SVVGTEAF; v_gene: TRBV29-1
CDR3aa: ASSQRHNEQY; v_gene: TRBV14
CDR3aa: ASSHPPHEKLF; v_gene: TRBV4-2
CDR3aa: ASRSYSGRPYEQY; v_gene: TRBV7-7
CDR3aa: SAFNRNRGREAF; v_gene: TRBV20-1
CDR3aa: SARISGRYGGEQY; v_gene: TRBV20-1
CDR3aa: SARRLAGGTDTQY; v_gene: TRBV20-1
CDR3aa: ASSQESVEETQY; v_gene: TRBV4-2
CDR3aa: ASSLPVGDHPYEQY; v_gene: TRBV9
CDR3aa: ASSLGTGKQETQY; v_gene: TRBV27
CDR3aa: SARDYDGTYEQY; v_gene: TRBV20-1
CDR3aa: ASSRDSLDTQY; v_gene: TRBV6-1
CDR3aa: ASSRRRGGTGELF; v_gene: TRBV11-3
CDR3aa: ASIPKPGTGGFYGYT; v_gene: TRBV6-1